Sequencing of this T cell receptor beta chain was carried out in a study of blood T cell repertoires in COVID-19. Study overall: Acute-phase and convalescent COVID-19 samples originated in the United States, Italy and Spain.

Produced via immunoSEQ multiplex PCR; TCRdb's table is partial and in-frame only. The sample includes about 480,000 clones, 70% to 90% seen only once; the top ten take roughly 1.8%. The cohort comprised adults aged about 18 to 100 years residing in some 24 US areas. Cohorts were determined from participant-reported clinical history. The CDR3 has 11 amino acids. Trimming shortened V by 7 bases and J by 4 bases, and 11 bases separated the two germline ends. Germline CDR1 DFQATT, CDR2 SNEGSKA (reference sequence). This sequence joins TRBV20-1 and TRBJ2-7; D gene uncertain. The source material was PBMCs or T cells enriched from blood (not recorded which). The TCR was taken from a young woman with acute COVID-19. CDR3 coding DNA: TGCAGTGTCAGGTTGGCGTACGAGCAGTACTTC. Protein product: CSVRLAYEQYF.